This T cell receptor beta chain emerged from a study of early T cells in non-severe SARS-CoV-2 infection. Overall study context: Sequencing targeted bulk RNA from unsorted whole blood, leaving chains unpaired. Study-wide points: Reliance on VDJdb matching favored anti-spike CD8 responses; private and CD4 specificities were missed.

Germline V gene lookup returns CDR1 SGDLS and CDR2 YYNGEE. This CDR3 comprises 17 residues. V shed 4 bases and J shed 7 bases, with 24 bases lying between them. Unique molecular identifiers were attached to individual cDNA molecules. TCRdb re-called the 5' RACE reads with MiXCR, one entry per CDR3 protein. The sample yields about 71,000 distinct CDR3 sequences, roughly an eighth seen once. This clonotype has only a few counts. Its antigen is unidentified. The sequence was obtained from an adult who was a healthcare worker with PCR-confirmed SARS-CoV-2 infection or an uninfected control (not recorded which). Sequencing used whole blood, obtained at baseline. The chain carries TRBV9 and TRBJ2-1, with a tentative D call TRBD2 (7 bases). In DNA form, the CDR3 reads TGTGCCAGCAGCTCGACGAGGGGGGGCCCAAACCGGAATGAGCAGTTCTTC. This encodes CASSSTRGGPNRNEQFF.